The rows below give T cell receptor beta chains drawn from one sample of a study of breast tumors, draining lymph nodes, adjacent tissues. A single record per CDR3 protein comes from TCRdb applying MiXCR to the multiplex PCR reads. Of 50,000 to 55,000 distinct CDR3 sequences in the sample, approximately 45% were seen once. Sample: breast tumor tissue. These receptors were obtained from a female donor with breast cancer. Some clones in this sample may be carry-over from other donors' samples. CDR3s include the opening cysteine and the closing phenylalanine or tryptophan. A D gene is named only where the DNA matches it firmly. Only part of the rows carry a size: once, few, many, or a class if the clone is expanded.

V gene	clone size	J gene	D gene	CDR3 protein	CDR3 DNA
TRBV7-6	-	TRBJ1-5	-	CASSLELADQETQHF	TGTGCCAGCAGCTTAGAGCTAGCAGACCAAGAGACCCAGCATTTT
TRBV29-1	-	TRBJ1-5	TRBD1	CSVGDRGPCSNQPQHF	TGCAGCGTTGGGGACAGGGGGCCTTGTAGCAATCAGCCCCAGCATTTT
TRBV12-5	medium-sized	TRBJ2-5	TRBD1	CASGPRDRSRETQYF	TGTGCTAGTGGTCCAAGGGACAGGAGTCGAGAGACCCAGTACTTC
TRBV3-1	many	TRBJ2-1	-	CASSQVNRYNEQFF	TGTGCCAGCAGCCAAGTCAACCGATACAATGAGCAGTTCTTC
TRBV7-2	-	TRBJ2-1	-	CASSLELLAPTNTGEQFF	TGTGCCAGCAGCTTAGAGTTGCTAGCGCCAACTAACACCGGGGAGCAGTTCTTC
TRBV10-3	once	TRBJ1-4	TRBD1	CAIRTGGSDEKLFF	TGTGCCATCAGGACAGGGGGCTCGGATGAAAAACTGTTTTTT
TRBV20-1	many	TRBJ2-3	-	CSARDPGMGADTQYF	TGCAGTGCTAGAGATCCGGGAATGGGGGCAGATACGCAGTATTTT
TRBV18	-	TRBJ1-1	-	CASSGQGGTEAFF	TGTGCCAGCTCAGGACAAGGGGGGACTGAAGCTTTCTTT
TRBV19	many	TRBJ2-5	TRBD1	CASSIGGDRGKVWSQYF	TGTGCCAGTAGTATAGGGGGAGACAGGGGGAAGGTCTGGTCCCAGTACTTC
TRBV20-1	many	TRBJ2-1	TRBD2	CSASVSGSEYNEQFF	TGCAGTGCTAGCGTTAGCGGGAGTGAATACAATGAGCAGTTCTTC
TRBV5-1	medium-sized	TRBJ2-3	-	CASSLAERPPVIF	TGCGCCAGCAGCTTGGCGGAGAGACCCCCCGTGATTTTT
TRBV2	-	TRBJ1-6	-	CASRVGRNNSPLRF	TGTGCCAGCAGAGTTGGCAGAAATAATTCACCCCTCCGCTTT
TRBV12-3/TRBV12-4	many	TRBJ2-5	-	CASSFTGQETQYF	TGTGCCAGCAGTTTTACGGGACAAGAGACCCAGTACTTC
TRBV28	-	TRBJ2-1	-	CASRRRSSYNEQFF	TGTGCCAGCAGACGGAGGTCCTCCTACAATGAGCAGTTCTTC
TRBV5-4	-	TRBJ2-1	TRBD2	CASSLRTSGRYNEQFF	TGTGCCAGCAGCCTACGGACTAGCGGGCGTTACAATGAGCAGTTCTTC
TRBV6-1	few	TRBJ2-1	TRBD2	CAPQNQTSGNNEQFF	TGTGCCCCCCAAAACCAGACTAGCGGAAACAATGAGCAGTTCTTC
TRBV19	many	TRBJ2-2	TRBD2	CASSIGRGVRTGELFF	TGTGCCAGTAGTATAGGTCGGGGGGTTAGGACCGGGGAGCTGTTTTTT
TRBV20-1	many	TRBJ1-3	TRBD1	CSAPGQGEGNTIYF	TGCAGTGCCCCCGGACAGGGGGAAGGAAACACCATATATTTT
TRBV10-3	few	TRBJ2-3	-	CAISEPSREGGDTQYF	TGTGCCATCAGTGAGCCATCCCGAGAAGGGGGAGATACGCAGTATTTT
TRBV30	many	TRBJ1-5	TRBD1	CAWSVQGGGLHF	TGTGCCTGGAGTGTACAGGGGGGGGGTCTGCATTTT
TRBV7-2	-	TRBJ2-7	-	CASSLGGTSTYEQYF	TGTGCCAGCAGCTTAGGGGGGACTTCCACCTACGAGCAGTACTTC
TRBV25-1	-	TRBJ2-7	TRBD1	CARQGADEQYF	TGTGCTAGACAGGGGGCCGACGAGCAGTACTTC
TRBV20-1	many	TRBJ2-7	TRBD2	CSARVQLAGSAEQYF	TGCAGTGCTAGAGTTCAACTAGCGGGATCGGCGGAGCAGTACTTC
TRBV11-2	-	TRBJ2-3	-	CASSLGLGATDTQYF	TGTGCCAGCAGCTTAGGTCTAGGGGCCACAGATACGCAGTATTTT
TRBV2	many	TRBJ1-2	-	CASSETRRSGYTF	TGTGCCAGCAGTGAAACTAGACGGAGTGGCTACACCTTC
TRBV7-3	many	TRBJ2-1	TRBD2	CASSPSSGSLDEQFF	TGTGCCAGCAGCCCATCTAGCGGGAGTCTCGATGAGCAGTTCTTC
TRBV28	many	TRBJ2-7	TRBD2	CASSSQLGTSGRTYF	TGTGCCAGCAGTTCCCAACTGGGGACTAGCGGGAGGACGTACTTC
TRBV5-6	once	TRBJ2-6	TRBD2	CASSLELAGVTGANVPTF	TGTGCCAGCAGCTTGGAACTAGCGGGAGTGACTGGGGCCAACGTCCCGACTTTC
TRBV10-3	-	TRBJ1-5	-	CAISDNGSNQPQHF	TGTGCCATCAGTGATAATGGTAGCAATCAGCCCCAGCATTTT
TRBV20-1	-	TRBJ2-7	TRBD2	CSASSLGGSSSEQYF	TGCAGTGCCAGCAGCTTAGGCGGGAGTTCCTCCGAGCAGTACTTC
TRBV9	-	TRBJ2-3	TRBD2	CASSPFLTSGLTDTQYF	TGTGCCAGCAGCCCATTTTTGACTAGCGGTTTAACAGATACGCAGTATTTT
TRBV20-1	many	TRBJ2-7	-	CSAVVQAVSYEQYF	TGCAGTGCTGTAGTTCAGGCGGTCTCCTACGAGCAGTACTTC
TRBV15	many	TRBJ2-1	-	CATSRGGLWSLSYNEQFF	TGTGCCACCAGCAGGGGGGGCCTATGGAGCCTCTCCTACAATGAGCAGTTCTTC
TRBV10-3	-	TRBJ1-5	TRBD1	CASSAGQGNDQPQHF	TGTGCCAGCAGTGCGGGACAGGGGAATGATCAGCCCCAGCATTTT
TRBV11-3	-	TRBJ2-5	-	CASRVGQETQYF	TGTGCCAGCAGGGTGGGGCAAGAGACCCAGTACTTC
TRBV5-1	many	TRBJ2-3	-	CASSVLRGGDNTDTQYF	TGCGCCAGCAGCGTGCTTCGGGGCGGGGATAATACAGATACGCAGTATTTT